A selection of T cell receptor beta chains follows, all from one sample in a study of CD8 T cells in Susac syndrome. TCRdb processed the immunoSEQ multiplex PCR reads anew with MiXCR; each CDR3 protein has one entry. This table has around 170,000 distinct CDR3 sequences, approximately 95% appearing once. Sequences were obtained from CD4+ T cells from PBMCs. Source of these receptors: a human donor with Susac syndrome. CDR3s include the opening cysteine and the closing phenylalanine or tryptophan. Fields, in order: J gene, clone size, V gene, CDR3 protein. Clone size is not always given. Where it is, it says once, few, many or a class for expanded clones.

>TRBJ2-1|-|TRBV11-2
CASSHRLAKTYNEQFF
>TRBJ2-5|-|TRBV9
CASSVDPPGGVEETQYF
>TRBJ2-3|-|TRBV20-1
CSAARGGVTDTQYF
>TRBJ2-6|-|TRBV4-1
CASSQDLGGGFSGANVLTF
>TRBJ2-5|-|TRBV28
CASSSQGLYQETQYF
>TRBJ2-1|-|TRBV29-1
CSVAGRPDNEQFF
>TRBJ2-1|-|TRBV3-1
CASSQEAGEPFNEQFF
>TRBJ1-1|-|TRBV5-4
CASSEGEGTPEAFF
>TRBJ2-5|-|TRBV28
CASSASSVGGETQYF
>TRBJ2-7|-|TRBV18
CASSLPGTRGEQYF
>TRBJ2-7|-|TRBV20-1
CSARLPEQYF
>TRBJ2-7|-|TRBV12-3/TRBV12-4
CASSLWGQSFDEQYF
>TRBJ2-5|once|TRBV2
CASSVLQGSGFQETQYF
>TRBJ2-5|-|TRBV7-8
CASSLAGSLQETQYF
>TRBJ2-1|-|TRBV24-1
CATARGSYNEQFF
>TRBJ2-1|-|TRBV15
CATSPGLAGTNEQFF
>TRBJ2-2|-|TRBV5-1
CASSPGQEMTGELFF
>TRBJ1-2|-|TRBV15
CATSRDRLGNYGYTF
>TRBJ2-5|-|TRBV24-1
CATSRGQGQETQYF
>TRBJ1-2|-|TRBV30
CAWISGNYGYTF
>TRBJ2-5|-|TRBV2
CASSDMDSLKTQYF
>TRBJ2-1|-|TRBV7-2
CASSLKYEQFF
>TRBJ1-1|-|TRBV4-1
CASSQDSGRGNTEAFF
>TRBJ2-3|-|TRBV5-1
CASSSSGPEVDTQYF
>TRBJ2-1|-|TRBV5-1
CASSPVQGTYNEQFF
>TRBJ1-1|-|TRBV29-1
CSATPPTGDTEAFF
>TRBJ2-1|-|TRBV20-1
CSARATSGRPLEQFF
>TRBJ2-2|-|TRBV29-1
CSVDSGTGRTGELFF
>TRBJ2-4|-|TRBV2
CASSPGTGGFPRRNIQYF
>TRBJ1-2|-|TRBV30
CAWRLMDRAGYGYTF
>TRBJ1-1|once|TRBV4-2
CASSQVGNADTEAFF
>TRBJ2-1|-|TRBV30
CAWGRGAEGSSYNEQFF
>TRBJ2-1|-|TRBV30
CAWTNGAFHNEQFF
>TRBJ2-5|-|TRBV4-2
CASSQVAGHQETQYF
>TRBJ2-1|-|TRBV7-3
CASSLTEASYNEQFF
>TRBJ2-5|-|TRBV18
CASSPRGTGYQETQYF
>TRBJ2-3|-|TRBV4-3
CASSPETSGGLTQYF
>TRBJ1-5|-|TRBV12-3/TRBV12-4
CASSPGTAILHSNQPQHF
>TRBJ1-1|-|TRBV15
CATSRTGQGALLGTEAFF
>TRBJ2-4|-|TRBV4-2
CASIWVGRLAKNIQYF
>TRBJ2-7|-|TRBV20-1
CSARRGIHEQYF
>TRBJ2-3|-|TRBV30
CAWSESTDTQYF
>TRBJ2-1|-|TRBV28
CASSFGTSGMYNEQFF
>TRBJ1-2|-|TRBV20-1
CSAGDRGRGYGYTF
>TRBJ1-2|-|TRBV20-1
CSARDPDGGYTF
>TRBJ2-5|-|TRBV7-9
CASSLLTGGETQYF
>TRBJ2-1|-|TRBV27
CASSILSGGNYNEQFF
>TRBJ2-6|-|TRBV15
CATSRDSGAGANVLTF
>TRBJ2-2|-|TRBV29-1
CSARGGFTGELFF
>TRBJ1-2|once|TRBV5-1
CASSLAGTGPSGYTF
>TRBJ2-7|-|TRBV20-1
CSARDQLLPGLIPF
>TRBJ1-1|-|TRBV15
CATSRDRARGTEAFF
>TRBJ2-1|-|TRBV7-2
CASSLMQRREQFF